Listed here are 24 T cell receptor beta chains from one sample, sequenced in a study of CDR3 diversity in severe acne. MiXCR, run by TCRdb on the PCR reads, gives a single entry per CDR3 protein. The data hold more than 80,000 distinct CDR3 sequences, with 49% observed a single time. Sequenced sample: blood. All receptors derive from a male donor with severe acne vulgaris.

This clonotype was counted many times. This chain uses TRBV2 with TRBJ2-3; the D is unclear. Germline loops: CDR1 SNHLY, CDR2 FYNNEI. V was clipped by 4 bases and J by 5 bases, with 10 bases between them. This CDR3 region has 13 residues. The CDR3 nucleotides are TGTGCCAGCAGTGTGTTAGCAGGAGATACGCAGTATTTT. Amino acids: CASSVLAGDTQYF. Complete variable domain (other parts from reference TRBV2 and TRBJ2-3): EPEVTQTPSHQVTQMGQEVILRCVPISNHLYFYWYRQILGQKVEFLVSFYNNEISEKSEIFDDQFSVERPDGSNFTLKIRSTKLEDSAMYFCASSVLAGDTQYFGPGTRLTVL.

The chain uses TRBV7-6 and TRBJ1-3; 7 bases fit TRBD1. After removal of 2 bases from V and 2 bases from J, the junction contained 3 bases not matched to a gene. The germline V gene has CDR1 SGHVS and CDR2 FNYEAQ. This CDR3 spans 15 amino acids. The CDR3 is CASSLSTGPGNTIYF. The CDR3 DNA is TGTGCCAGCAGCTTATCGACAGGGCCTGGAAACACCATATATTTT.

The CDR3 coding sequence is TGCAGTTCCGGGACTAGCGGGAGGACAGATACGCAGTATTTT. Residues: CSSGTSGRTDTQYF. The rearrangement uses TRBV20-1 and TRBJ2-3; 15 nucleotides agree with TRBD2. CDR3 length: 14 amino acids. Germline assignment: CDR1 DFQATT and CDR2 SNEGSKA (reference sequence). With V trimmed by 8 bases and J by 3 bases, 3 bases remained unmatched.

CDR3 sequence reads: CASSLDPGQGGVETQYF. In DNA, the CDR3 is TGTGCCAGCAGCCTTGACCCCGGACAGGGTGGTGTGGAGACCCAGTACTTC. This chain links TRBV7-4 with TRBJ2-5; TRBD1 matches at 8 bases. CDR3 size: 17 residues. Germline V gene lookup returns CDR1 SGHVT and CDR2 SQSDAQ. V trimming: 5 bases; J trimming: 5 bases; junction bases outside the gene matches: 16.

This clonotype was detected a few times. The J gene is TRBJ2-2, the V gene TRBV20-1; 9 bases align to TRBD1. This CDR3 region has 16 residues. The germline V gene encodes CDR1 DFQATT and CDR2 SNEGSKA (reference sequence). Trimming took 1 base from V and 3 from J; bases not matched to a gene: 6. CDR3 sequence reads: CSARGRQGVDTGELFF. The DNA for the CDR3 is TGCAGTGCTAGAGGCCGACAGGGGGTGGACACCGGGGAGCTGTTTTTT.

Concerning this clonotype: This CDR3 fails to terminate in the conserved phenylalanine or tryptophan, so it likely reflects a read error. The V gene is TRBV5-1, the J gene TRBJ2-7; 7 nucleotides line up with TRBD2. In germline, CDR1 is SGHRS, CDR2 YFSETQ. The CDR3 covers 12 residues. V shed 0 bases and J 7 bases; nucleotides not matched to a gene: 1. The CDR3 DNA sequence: TGCGCCAGCAGCTTGGGGACTAGTGAGCAGTACCTC. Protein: CASSLGTSEQYL.

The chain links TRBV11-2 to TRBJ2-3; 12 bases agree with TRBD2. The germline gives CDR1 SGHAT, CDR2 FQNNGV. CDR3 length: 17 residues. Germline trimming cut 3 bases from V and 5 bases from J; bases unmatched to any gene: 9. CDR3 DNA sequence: TGTGCCAGCAGCTTCGAGACTAGCGGGAGTTCAGGAGATACGCAGTATTTT. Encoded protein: CASSFETSGSSGDTQYF.

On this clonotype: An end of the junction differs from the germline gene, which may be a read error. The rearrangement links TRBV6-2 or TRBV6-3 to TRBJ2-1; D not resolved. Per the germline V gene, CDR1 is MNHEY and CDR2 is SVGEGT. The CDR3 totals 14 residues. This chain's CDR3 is CAGSYSSSYNEQFF. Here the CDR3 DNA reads TGTGCCGGCAGTTACTCCAGCTCCTACAATGAGCAGTTCTTC.

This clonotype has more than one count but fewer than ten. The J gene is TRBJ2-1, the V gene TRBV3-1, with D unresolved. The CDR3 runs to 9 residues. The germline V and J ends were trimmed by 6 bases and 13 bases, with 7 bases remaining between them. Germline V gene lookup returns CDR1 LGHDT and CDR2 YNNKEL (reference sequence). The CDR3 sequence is CASRRGQFF. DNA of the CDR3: TGTGCCAGCAGGCGAGGACAGTTCTTC.

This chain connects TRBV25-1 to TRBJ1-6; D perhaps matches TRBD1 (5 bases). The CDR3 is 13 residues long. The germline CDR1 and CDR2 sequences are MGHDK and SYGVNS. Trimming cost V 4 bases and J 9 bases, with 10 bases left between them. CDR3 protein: CASSGGGGSPLHF. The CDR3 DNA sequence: TGTGCCAGCAGTGGGGGGGGTGGTTCACCCCTCCACTTT.

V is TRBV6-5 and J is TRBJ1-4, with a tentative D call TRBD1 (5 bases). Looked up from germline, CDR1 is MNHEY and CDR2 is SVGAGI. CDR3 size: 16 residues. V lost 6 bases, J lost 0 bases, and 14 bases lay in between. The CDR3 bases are TGTGCCAGCAGCCCTGGGGCCTCATCAACTAATGAAAAACTGTTTTTT. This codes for CASSPGASSTNEKLFF.

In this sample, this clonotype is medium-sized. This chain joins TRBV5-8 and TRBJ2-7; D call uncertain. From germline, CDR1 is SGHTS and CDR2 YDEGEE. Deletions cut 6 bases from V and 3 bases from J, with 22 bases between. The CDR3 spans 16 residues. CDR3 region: CASTYQIGVLIYEQYF. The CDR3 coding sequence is TGTGCCAGCACCTACCAAATTGGGGTCTTGATCTACGAGCAGTACTTC.

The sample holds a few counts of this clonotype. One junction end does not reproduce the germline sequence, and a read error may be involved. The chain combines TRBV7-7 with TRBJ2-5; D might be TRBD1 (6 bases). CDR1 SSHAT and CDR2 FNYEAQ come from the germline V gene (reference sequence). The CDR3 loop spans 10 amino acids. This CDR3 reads CASSHRAQYF. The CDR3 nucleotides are TGTGCTAGCAGCCACAGGGCCCAGTACTTC.

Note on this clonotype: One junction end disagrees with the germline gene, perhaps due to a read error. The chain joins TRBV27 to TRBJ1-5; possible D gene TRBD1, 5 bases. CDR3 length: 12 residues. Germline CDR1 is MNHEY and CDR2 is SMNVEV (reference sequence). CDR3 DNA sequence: TGTGCCAGCAAGGGACTCAATCGGCCCCAGCATTTT. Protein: CASKGLNRPQHF.

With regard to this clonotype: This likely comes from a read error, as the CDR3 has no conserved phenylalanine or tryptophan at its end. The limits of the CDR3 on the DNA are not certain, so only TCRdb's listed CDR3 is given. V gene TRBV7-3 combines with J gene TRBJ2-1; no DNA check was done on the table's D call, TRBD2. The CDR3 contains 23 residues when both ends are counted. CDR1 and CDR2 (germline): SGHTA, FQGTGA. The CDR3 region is CASSSPGASGRAEYGGSYNEQKY.

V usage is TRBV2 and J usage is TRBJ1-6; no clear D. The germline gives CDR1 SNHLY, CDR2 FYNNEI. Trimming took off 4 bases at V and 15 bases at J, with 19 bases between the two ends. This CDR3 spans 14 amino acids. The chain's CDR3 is CASSVSQTRVCLHF. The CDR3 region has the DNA TGTGCCAGCAGTGTGAGTCAGACCCGAGTATGCCTCCACTTT.

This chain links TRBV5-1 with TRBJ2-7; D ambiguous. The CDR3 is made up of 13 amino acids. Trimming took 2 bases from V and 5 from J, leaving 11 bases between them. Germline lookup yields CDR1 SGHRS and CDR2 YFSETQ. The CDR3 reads CASSLGPGNEQYF. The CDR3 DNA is TGCGCCAGCAGCTTAGGCCCGGGCAACGAGCAGTACTTC. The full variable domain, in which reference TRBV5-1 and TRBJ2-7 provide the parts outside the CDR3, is KAGVTQTPRYLIKTRGQQVTLSCSPISGHRSVSWYQQTPGQGLQFLFEYFSETQRNKGNFPGRFSGRQFSNSRSEMNVSTLELGDSALYLCASSLGPGNEQYFGPGTRLTVT.

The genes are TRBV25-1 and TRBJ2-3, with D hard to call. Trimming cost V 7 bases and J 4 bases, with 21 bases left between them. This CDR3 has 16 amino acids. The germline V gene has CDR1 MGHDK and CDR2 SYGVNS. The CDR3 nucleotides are TGTGCCAGCACCAAACGGGCCTCGGAGAGAGCAGATACGCAGTATTTT. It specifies CASTKRASERADTQYF.

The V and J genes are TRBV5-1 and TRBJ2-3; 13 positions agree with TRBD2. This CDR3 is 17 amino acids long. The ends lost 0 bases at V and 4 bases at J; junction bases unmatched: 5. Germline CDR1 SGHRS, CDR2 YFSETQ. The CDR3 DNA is TGCGCCAGCAGCTTGGGACTAGCGGGAGGTACCGCAGATACGCAGTATTTT. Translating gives CASSLGLAGGTADTQYF.

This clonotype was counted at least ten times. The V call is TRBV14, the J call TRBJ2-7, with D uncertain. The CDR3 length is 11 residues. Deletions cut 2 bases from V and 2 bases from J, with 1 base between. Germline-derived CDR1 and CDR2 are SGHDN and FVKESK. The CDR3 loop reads CASSQTYEQYF. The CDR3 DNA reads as TGTGCCAGCAGCCAAACCTACGAGCAGTACTTC. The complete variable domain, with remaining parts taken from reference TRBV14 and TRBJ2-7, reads EAGVTQFPSHSVIEKGQTVTLRCDPISGHDNLYWYRRVMGKEIKFLLHFVKESKQDESGMPNNRFLAERTGGTYSTLKVQPAELEDSGVYFCASSQTYEQYFGPGTRLTVT.

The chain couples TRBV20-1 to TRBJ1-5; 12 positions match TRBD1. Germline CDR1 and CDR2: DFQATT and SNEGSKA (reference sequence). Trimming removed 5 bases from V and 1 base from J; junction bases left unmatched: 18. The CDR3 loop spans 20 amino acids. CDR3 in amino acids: CSARATPGTGGYGSNQPQHF. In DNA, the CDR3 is TGCAGTGCTCGTGCGACGCCCGGGACAGGGGGCTACGGGAGCAATCAGCCCCAGCATTTT.

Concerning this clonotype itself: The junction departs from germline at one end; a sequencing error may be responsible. This CDR3 is CSAGENGQFF. In nucleotides, the CDR3 is TGCAGTGCCGGGGAGAATGGGCAGTTCTTC. The chain links TRBV20-1 to TRBJ2-1, with D perhaps TRBD2 (5 bases). Germline V gene data show CDR1 as DFQATT and CDR2 as SNEGSKA (reference sequence). This CDR3 contains 10 residues.

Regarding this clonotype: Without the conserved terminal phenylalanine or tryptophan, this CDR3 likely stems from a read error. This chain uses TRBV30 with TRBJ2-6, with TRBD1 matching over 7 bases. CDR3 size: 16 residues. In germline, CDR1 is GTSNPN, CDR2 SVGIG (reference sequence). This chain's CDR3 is CAHRTGRALGANVLTS. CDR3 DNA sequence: TGTGCACACCGGACAGGTCGGGCTCTCGGGGCCAACGTCCTGACTTCC.

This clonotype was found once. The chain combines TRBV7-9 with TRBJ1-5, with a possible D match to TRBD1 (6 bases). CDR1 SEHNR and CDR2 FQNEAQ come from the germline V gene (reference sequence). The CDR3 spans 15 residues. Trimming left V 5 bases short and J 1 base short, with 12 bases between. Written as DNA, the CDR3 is TGTGCCAGCAGCCCACAGGGAGGGAGCAATCAGCCCCAGCATTTT. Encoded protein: CASSPQGGSNQPQHF.